The following is a T cell receptor beta chain sequence with its context. The antigen is not known. The data belong to a study of T cells in Graves' hyperthyroidism and ophthalmopathy. The CDR3 regions of TCR beta were amplified from RNA transcripts. The HTBI primer set was used in a first-round RT-PCR of the TCR CDR3. TCRdb recomputed calls from the multiplex PCR reads with MiXCR, one row per CDR3 protein. The sample comprises around 420,000 distinct CDR3 sequences, about an eighth of which are singletons, and 5% to 6.5% rests with the top ten. Study results and limitations: Ophthalmopathy could be told apart from stable hyperthyroidism with a 13 V-J model. The model's output predicted ophthalmopathy at a median of roughly 6 months prior to onset.

Hyperthyroidism, newly diagnosed and lasting under 2 months, affected patients aged 18 to 65. Sequenced: blood. The TCR sequence derives from a woman aged 18-29 years with Graves' hyperthyroidism.

The CDR3 reads CSVEYSYEQYF. The CDR3 DNA reads as TGCAGCGTTGAGTACAGCTACGAGCAGTACTTC. V gene TRBV29-1 combines with J gene TRBJ2-7; D gene uncertain. Looked up from germline, CDR1 is SQVTM and CDR2 is ANQGSEA. The CDR3 is 11 residues long. V was clipped by 3 bases and J by 3 bases, with 6 bases between them.